The T cell receptor beta chain under discussion was sequenced for a study of blood T cell repertoires in COVID-19. Study-wide context: Both acute and convalescent COVID-19 samples were obtained from the United States, Italy and Spain.

The J segment lost 7 bases and the V segment lost 2 bases, leaving 4 bases of the junction unmatched. The germline gives CDR1 GTSNPN, CDR2 SVGIG (reference sequence). The CDR3 sequence is 13 residues long. In the original analysis: Estimation of nucleated cell counts was performed using reference gene primer amplification. Clones were read by immunoSEQ multiplex PCR, and TCRdb kept only the in-frame ones, dropping some. That table supplies the V and J calls and clone size; D and trimming were determined from the DNA. Here the sample spans 230,000 or so clones, approximately 89% being singletons. This TCR was recovered from a middle-aged woman who had recovered from COVID-19. The specimen sequenced was peripheral blood. This chain links TRBV30 with TRBJ1-5; 8 nucleotides align to TRBD1. The CDR3 DNA reads TGTGCCTGGAGTCTGACAGGGGACCAGCCCCAGCATTTT. Its protein is CAWSLTGDQPQHF.